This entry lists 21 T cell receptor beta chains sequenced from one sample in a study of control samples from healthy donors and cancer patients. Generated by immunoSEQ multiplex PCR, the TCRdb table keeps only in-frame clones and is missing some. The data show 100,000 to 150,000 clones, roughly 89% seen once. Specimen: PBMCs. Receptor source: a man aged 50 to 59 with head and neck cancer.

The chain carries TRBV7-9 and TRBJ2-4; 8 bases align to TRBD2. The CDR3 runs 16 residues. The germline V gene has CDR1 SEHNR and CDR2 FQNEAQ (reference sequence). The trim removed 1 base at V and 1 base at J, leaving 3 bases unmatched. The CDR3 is CASSLEGGRAKNIQYF. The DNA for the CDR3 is TGTGCCAGCAGCTTAGAGGGCGGGAGGGCCAAAAACATTCAGTACTTC.

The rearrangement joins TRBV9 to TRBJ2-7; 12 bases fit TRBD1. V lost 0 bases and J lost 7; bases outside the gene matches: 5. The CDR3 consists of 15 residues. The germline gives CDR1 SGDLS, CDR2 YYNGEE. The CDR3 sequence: CASSVAGQGAGEQYF. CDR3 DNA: TGTGCCAGCAGCGTAGCGGGACAGGGGGCAGGTGAGCAGTACTTC.

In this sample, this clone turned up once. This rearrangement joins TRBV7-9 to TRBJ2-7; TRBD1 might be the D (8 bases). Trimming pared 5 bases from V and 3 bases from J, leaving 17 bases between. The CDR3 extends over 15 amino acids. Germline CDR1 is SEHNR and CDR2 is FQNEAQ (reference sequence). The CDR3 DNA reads TGTGCCAGCAGCCCCCCCACAGGGGGGGACTACGAGCAGTACTTC. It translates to CASSPPTGGDYEQYF.

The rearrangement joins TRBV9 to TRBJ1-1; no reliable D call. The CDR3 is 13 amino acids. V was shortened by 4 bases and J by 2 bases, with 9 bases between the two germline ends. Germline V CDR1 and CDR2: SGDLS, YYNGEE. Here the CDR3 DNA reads TGTGCCAGCAGCAGGGCACCAAACACTGAAGCTTTCTTT. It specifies CASSRAPNTEAFF.

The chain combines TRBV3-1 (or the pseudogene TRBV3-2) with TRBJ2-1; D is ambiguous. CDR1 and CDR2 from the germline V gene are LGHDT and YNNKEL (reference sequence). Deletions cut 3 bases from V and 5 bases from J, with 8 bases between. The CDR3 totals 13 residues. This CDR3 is CASSQDQNNEQFF. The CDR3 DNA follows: TGTGCCAGCAGCCAGGACCAGAACAATGAGCAGTTCTTC.

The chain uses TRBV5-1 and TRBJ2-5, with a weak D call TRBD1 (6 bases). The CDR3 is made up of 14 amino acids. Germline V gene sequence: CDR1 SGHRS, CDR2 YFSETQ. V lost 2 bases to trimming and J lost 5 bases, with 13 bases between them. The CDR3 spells CASSFVGGEETQYF. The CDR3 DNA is TGCGCCAGCAGCTTCGTAGGGGGTGAGGAGACCCAGTACTTC.

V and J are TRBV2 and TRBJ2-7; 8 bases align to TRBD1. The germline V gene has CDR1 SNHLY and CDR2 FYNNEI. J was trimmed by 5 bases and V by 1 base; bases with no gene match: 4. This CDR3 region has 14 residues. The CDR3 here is CASSEGTGNNEQYF. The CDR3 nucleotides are TGTGCCAGCAGTGAAGGGACAGGGAACAACGAGCAGTACTTC.

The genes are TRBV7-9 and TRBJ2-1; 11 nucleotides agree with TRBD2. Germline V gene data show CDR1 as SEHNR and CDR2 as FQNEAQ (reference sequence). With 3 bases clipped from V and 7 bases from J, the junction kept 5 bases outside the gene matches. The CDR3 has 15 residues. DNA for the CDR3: TGTGCCAGCAGCTTGGGGACTAGCGGTCGGAATGAGCAGTTCTTC. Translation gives CASSLGTSGRNEQFF.

The CDR3 protein is CASSPFPPGPNTEAFF. DNA for the CDR3: TGTGCCAGCTCACCTTTCCCGCCGGGGCCTAACACTGAAGCTTTCTTT. The chain combines TRBV18 with TRBJ1-1, with D perhaps TRBD1 (5 bases). This CDR3 is built from 16 residues. The germline gives CDR1 KGHSH, CDR2 LQKENI. V gave up 3 bases and J gave up 2 bases, with 16 bases separating them.

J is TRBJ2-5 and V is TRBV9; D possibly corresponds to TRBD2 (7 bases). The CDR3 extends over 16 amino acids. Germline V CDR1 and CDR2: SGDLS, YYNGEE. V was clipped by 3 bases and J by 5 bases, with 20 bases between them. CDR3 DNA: TGTGCCAGCAGCGCCCAAGACGGGGGGCCCCGGGAGACCCAGTACTTC. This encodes CASSAQDGGPRETQYF.

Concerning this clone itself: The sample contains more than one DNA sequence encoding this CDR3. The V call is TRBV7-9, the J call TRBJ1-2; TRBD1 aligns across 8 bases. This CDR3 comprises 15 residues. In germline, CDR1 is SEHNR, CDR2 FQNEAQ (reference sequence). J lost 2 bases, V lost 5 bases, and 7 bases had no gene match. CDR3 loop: CASSLPGQENYGYTF. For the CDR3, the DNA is TGTGCCAGCAGCCTACCGGGACAGGAGAACTATGGCTACACCTTC. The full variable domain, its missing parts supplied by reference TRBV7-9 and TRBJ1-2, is DTGVSQNPRHKITKRGQNVTFRCDPISEHNRLYWYRQTLGQGPEFLTYFQNEAQLEKSRLLSDRFSAERPKGSFSTLEIQRTEQGDSAMYLCASSLPGQENYGYTFGSGTRLTVV.

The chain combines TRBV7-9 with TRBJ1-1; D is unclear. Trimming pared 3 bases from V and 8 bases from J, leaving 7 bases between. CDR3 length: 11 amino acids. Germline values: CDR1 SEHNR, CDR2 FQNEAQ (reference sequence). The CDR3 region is CASSLGFEAFF. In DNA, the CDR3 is TGTGCCAGCAGCTTGGGATTCGAAGCTTTCTTT.

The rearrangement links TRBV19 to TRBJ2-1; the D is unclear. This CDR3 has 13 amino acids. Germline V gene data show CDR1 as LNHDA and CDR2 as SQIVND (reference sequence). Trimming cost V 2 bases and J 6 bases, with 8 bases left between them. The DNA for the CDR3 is TGTGCCAGTAGTATACTTACCATCAATGAGCAGTTCTTC. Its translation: CASSILTINEQFF. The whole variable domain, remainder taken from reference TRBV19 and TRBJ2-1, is DGGITQSPKYLFRKEGQNVTLSCEQNLNHDAMYWYRQDPGQGLRLIYYSQIVNDFQKGDIAEGYSVSREKKESFPLTVTSAQKNPTAFYLCASSILTINEQFFGPGTRLTVL.

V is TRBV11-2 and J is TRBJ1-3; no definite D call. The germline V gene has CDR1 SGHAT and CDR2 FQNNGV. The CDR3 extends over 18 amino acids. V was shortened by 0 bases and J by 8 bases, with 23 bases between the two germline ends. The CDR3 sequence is CASSLERAHNTRRDTIYF. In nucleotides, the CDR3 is TGTGCCAGCAGCTTAGAACGTGCACATAACACTCGTAGGGACACCATATATTTT.

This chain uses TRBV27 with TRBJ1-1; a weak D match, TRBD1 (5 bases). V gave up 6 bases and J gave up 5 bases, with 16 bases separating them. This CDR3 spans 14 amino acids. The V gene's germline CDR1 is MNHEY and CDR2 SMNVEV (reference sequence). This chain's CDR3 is CASRSVEGRTEAFF. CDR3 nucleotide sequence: TGTGCCAGCAGGTCGGTGGAGGGGAGGACTGAAGCTTTCTTT.

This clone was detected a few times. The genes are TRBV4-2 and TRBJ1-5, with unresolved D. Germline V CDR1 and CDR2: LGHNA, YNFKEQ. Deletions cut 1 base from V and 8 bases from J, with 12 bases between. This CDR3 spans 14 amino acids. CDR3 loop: CASSQVTQWEPQHF. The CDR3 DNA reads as TGTGCCAGCAGCCAAGTGACTCAGTGGGAGCCCCAGCATTTT.

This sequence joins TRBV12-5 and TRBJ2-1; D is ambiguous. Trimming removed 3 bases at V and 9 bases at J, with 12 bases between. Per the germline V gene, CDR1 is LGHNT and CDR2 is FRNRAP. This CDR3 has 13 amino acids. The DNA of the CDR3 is TGTGCTAGTGGTTTCGAAATCTCGAGTGAGCAGTTCTTC. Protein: CASGFEISSEQFF.

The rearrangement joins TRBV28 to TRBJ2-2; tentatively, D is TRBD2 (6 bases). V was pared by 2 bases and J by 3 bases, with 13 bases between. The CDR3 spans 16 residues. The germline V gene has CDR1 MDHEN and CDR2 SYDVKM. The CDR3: CASSLRDSLDTGELFF. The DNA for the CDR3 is TGTGCCAGCAGTTTAAGGGACTCCCTTGACACCGGGGAGCTGTTTTTT.

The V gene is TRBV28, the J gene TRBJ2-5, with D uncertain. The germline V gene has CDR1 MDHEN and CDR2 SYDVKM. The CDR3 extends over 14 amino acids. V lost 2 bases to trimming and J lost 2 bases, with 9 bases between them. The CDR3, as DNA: TGTGCCAGCAGTTTAGCCGGAGCGCAAGAGACCCAGTACTTC. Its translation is CASSLAGAQETQYF.

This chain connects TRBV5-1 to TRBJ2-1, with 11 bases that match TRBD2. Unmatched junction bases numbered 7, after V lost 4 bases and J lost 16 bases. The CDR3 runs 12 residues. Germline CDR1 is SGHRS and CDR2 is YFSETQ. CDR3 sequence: CASSISGRAAFF. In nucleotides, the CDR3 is TGCGCCAGCAGCATTAGCGGGAGGGCCGCTTTCTTC.

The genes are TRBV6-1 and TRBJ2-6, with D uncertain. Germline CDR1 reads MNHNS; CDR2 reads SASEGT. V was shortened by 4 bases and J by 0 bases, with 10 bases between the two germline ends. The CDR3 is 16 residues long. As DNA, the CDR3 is TGTGCCAGCAGTGCACACGACCGCTCTGGGGCCAACGTCCTGACTTTC. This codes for CASSAHDRSGANVLTF.